These 22 T cell receptor beta chains were all obtained from the same sample, sequenced in a study of control samples from healthy donors and cancer patients. TCRdb's table, derived via immunoSEQ multiplex PCR, lists solely in-frame clones and lacks some. The sample has some 150,000 clones; about 89% are singletons. Material for sequencing was blood. The receptors stem from a young man in good health.

J is TRBJ1-1 and V is TRBV2; maybe TRBD1 (5 bases). This CDR3 is built from 13 residues. Looked up from germline, CDR1 is SNHLY and CDR2 is FYNNEI. Trimming cost V 6 bases and J 6 bases, with 14 bases left between them. DNA for the CDR3: TGTGCCAGCAGGGACACAAGGTGGGCTGAAGCTTTCTTT. As protein: CASRDTRWAEAFF.

The chain has TRBV6-5 and TRBJ2-6; TRBD2 is a possible D gene (6 bases). In germline, CDR1 is MNHEY, CDR2 SVGAGI. The CDR3 is 16 amino acids. V gave up 0 bases and J gave up 0 bases, with 6 bases separating them. In DNA form, the CDR3 reads TGTGCCAGCAGTTACTCGGGAGGCTCTGGGGCCAACGTCCTGACTTTC. Its protein product is CASSYSGGSGANVLTF.

This rearrangement joins TRBV30 to TRBJ1-3; D call uncertain. Germline values: CDR1 GTSNPN, CDR2 SVGIG (reference sequence). V gave up 2 bases and J gave up 1 base, with 15 bases separating them. The CDR3 totals 16 residues. The CDR3 DNA reads as TGTGCCTGGAGTAAACTTACCCGGACGTCTGGAAACACCATATATTTT. Its translation: CAWSKLTRTSGNTIYF.

The J gene is TRBJ1-5, the V gene TRBV11-2; no reliable D call. The V gene lost 4 bases and the J gene lost 5 bases, with 15 bases spanning the gap. Germline CDR1 SGHAT, CDR2 FQNNGV. The CDR3 is 15 residues long. CDR3 in DNA: TGTGCCAGCAGCTCGGGAGTAGGGCTGGATCAGCCCCAGCATTTT. This sequence encodes CASSSGVGLDQPQHF.

V gene TRBV12-3 or TRBV12-4 combines with J gene TRBJ1-6, with D perhaps matching TRBD1 (6 bases). The V end lost 5 bases, the J end lost 7 bases, and 9 bases lay between the germline ends. The CDR3 is 13 amino acids. The chain's CDR3 is CASSGGGNSPLHF. DNA for the CDR3: TGTGCCAGCAGTGGAGGGGGGAATTCACCCCTCCACTTT.

The rearrangement joins TRBV20-1 to TRBJ2-3, with D possibly matching TRBD1 (5 bases). This CDR3 has 11 amino acids. The germline V gene has CDR1 DFQATT and CDR2 SNEGSKA (reference sequence). V was trimmed by 4 bases and J by 5 bases, leaving 7 bases between them. CDR3 bases: TGCAGTGCTACAGGGCGAGATACGCAGTATTTT. Its protein is CSATGRDTQYF.

V gene TRBV24-1 combines with J gene TRBJ1-6, with TRBD1 identical over 9 bases. The ends lost 4 bases at V and 7 bases at J; junction bases unmatched: 7. From germline, CDR1 is KGHDR and CDR2 SFDVKD. The CDR3 is 16 amino acids. The CDR3 reads CATSEGTGSGNSPLHF. The DNA of the CDR3 is TGTGCCACCAGTGAGGGGACAGGGTCGGGCAATTCACCCCTCCACTTT.

The chain is built from TRBV6-1 and TRBJ1-5; TRBD1 matches 8 bases. Germline-derived CDR1 and CDR2 are MNHNS and SASEGT. The J segment lost 0 bases and the V segment lost 4 bases, leaving 8 bases of the junction unmatched. This CDR3 contains 17 residues. For the CDR3, the DNA is TGTGCCAGCAGTGGCGACAGGGGACCTTATAGCAATCAGCCCCAGCATTTT. Translation: CASSGDRGPYSNQPQHF.

This clone was detected only once. An end of the junction does not agree with germline; a read error may underlie this. Distinct nucleotide sequences in the sample also encode this CDR3. The V call is TRBV18, the J call TRBJ1-2, with a possible D match to TRBD1 (6 bases). The CDR3 loop spans 14 amino acids. Germline V gene lookup returns CDR1 KGHSH and CDR2 LQKENI. The CDR3 is CASSPEGVNYGYTF. In DNA form, the CDR3 reads TGTGCCAGCTCACCAGAGGGGGTTAACTATGGCTATACCTTC.

The CDR3 region is CASSVNNWQFF. The CDR3 DNA reads TGTGCCAGCAGTGTCAACAATTGGCAGTTCTTC. The chain links TRBV2 to TRBJ2-1; D unresolved. The germline CDR1 and CDR2 sequences are SNHLY and FYNNEI. The CDR3 totals 11 residues. V lost 4 bases and J 12 bases, leaving 10 bases between the germline ends.

J is TRBJ1-6 and V is TRBV6-6; D uncertain. Trimming took off 5 bases at V and 0 bases at J, with 11 bases between the two ends. CDR3 length equals 16 residues. Germline V gives CDR1 MNHNY, CDR2 SVGAGI (reference sequence). The CDR3 region has the DNA TGTGCCAGCAGTACCATTCTTAGCTCCTATAATTCACCCCTCCACTTT. Amino acid sequence: CASSTILSSYNSPLHF.

This chain uses TRBV19 with TRBJ2-1; either TRBD1 or TRBD2 may fit D (5 bases each). V lost 9 bases and J lost 5, with 17 bases in between. CDR1 is LNHDA, CDR2 SQIVND, per germline (reference sequence). The CDR3 contains 14 residues. CDR3 nucleotides: TGTGCCAGCCGACCCGGGACCCCGAACAATGAGCAGTTCTTC. It specifies CASRPGTPNNEQFF.

This chain connects TRBV4-1 to TRBJ1-2, with D possibly being TRBD1 (5 bases). The V end lost 1 base, the J end lost 3 bases, and 9 bases lay between the germline ends. CDR1 and CDR2 (germline): MGHRA, YSYEKL. The CDR3 sequence is 14 residues long. The CDR3 DNA sequence: TGCGCCAGCAGCCAAGGGACATCCGACTATGGCTACACCTTC. The encoded protein is CASSQGTSDYGYTF.

The chain recombines TRBV4-1 with TRBJ1-3; 8 bases align to TRBD1. The CDR3 is 16 residues long. The V segment lost 6 bases and the J segment 3 bases; nucleotides outside the gene matches: 10. Germline V CDR1 and CDR2: MGHRA, YSYEKL. Here the CDR3 DNA reads TGCGCCAGCAGTCCTGTCGCGACAGGGGATGGAAACACCATATATTTT. Its translation is CASSPVATGDGNTIYF.

The chain joins TRBV5-1 to TRBJ1-4; D not certain. The CDR3 spans 13 residues. V lost 4 bases and J lost 3, with 7 bases in between. Germline V lookup: CDR1 SGHRS, CDR2 YFSETQ. The CDR3 is CASSAGANEKLFF. The DNA of the CDR3 is TGCGCCAGCAGCGCCGGAGCTAATGAAAAACTGTTTTTT.

This chain joins TRBV27 and TRBJ2-7; TRBD1 might be the D (5 bases). The CDR3 sequence is 13 residues long. Per germline, CDR1 MNHEY and CDR2 SMNVEV (reference sequence). Trimming cost V 5 bases and J 7 bases, with 15 bases left between them. The CDR3 nucleotides are TGTGCCAGCAGTGCAGGGTCGGGTTGGGAGCAGTACTTC. It specifies CASSAGSGWEQYF.

This sequence joins TRBV29-1 and TRBJ2-7; the D gene is possibly TRBD2 (6 bases). Trimming took 6 bases from V and 2 from J, leaving 23 bases between them. CDR3 length: 16 residues. Germline V CDR1 and CDR2: SQVTM, ANQGSEA. CDR3 in amino acids: CSVDLTGGSPAYEQYF. CDR3 bases: TGCAGCGTGGACCTCACAGGAGGGAGCCCAGCCTACGAGCAGTACTTC.

This clone was picked up one time. V and J are TRBV6-5 and TRBJ1-5, with D possibly being TRBD1 (5 bases). Trimming stripped 8 bases from V and 0 bases from J, with 11 bases between. The CDR3 length is 14 residues. In germline, CDR1 is MNHEY, CDR2 SVGAGI. CDR3 nucleotides: TGTGCCAGCGGGATAGGGGATAGCAATCAGCCCCAGCATTTT. This codes for CASGIGDSNQPQHF.

The rearrangement uses TRBV2 and TRBJ2-3; D unclear. Germline CDR1 reads SNHLY; CDR2 reads FYNNEI. The CDR3 spans 9 residues. Deletions cut 7 bases from V and 4 bases from J, with 0 bases between. As DNA, the CDR3 is TGTGCCAGCACAGATACGCAGTATTTT. Protein sequence: CASTDTQYF.

In nucleotides, the CDR3 is TGTGCCAGCAGCCTCGGACAGGTTGGCACTGAAGCTTTCTTT. Encoded protein: CASSLGQVGTEAFF. V is TRBV3-1 (or the pseudogene TRBV3-2) and J is TRBJ1-1; 7 bases agree with TRBD1. The CDR3 has 14 residues. Germline CDR1 reads LGHDT; CDR2 reads YNNKEL (reference sequence). The ends lost 4 bases at V and 4 bases at J; junction bases unmatched: 6.

V and J are TRBV5-4 and TRBJ2-2; D gene ambiguous. V lost 2 bases to trimming and J lost 8 bases, with 4 bases between them. Germline assignment: CDR1 SGHNT and CDR2 YYREEE (reference sequence). CDR3 size: 11 residues. The CDR3 region has the DNA TGTGCCAGCAGCTTTGGAGGGGAGCTGTTTTTT. Translated, it gives CASSFGGELFF.

The chain has TRBV7-9 and TRBJ2-5, with TRBD2 identical over 10 bases. Germline V gene lookup returns CDR1 SEHNR and CDR2 FQNEAQ (reference sequence). The CDR3 has 15 residues. Trimming at V came to 5 bases and at J to 3 bases, leaving 6 bases not matched to a gene. The CDR3 reads CASSHPSGGEETQYF. In DNA, the CDR3 is TGTGCCAGCAGCCACCCAAGCGGGGGGGAAGAGACCCAGTACTTC.